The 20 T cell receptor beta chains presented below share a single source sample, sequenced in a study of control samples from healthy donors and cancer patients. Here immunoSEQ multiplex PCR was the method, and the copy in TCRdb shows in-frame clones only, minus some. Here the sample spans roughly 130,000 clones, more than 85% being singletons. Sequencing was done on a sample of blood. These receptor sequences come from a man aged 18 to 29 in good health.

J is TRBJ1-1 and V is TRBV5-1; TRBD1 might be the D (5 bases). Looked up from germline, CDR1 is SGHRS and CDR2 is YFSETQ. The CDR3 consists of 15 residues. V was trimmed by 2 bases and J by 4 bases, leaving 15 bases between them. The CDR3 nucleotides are TGCGCCAGCAGCTTCGCGGGGCAGGGAGGCACTGAAGCTTTCTTT. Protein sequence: CASSFAGQGGTEAFF.

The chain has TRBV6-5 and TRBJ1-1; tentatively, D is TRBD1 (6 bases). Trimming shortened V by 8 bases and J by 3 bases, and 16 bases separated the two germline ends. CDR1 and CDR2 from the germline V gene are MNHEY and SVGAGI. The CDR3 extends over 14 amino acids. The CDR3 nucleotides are TGTGCCAGCTCCGGGACAACTCAGGACACTGAAGCTTTCTTT. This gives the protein CASSGTTQDTEAFF.

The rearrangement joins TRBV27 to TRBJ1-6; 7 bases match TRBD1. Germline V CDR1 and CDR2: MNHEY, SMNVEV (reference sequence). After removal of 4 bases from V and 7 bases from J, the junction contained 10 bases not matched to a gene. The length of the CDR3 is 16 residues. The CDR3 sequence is CASSSRPGQLNSPLHF. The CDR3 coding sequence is TGTGCCAGCAGTTCCAGGCCGGGACAGTTAAATTCACCCCTCCACTTT.

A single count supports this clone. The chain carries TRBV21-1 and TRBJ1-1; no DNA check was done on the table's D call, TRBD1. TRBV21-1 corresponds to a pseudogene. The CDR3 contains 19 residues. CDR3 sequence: CASSNEGGSRGQGNTEAFF. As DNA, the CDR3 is TGTGCCAGCAGCAACGAAGGGGGCAGCCGGGGACAGGGGAACACTGAAGCTTTCTTT.

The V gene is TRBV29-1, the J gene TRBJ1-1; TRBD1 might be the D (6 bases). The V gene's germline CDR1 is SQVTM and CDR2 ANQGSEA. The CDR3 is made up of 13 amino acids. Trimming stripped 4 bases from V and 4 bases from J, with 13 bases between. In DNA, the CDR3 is TGCAGCGTTGTCGGGACACCCGGCACTGAAGCTTTCTTT. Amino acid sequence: CSVVGTPGTEAFF.

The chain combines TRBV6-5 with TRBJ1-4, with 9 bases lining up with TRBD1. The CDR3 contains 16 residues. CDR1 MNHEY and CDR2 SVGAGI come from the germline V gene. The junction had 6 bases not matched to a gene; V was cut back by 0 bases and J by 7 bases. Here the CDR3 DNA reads TGTGCCAGCAGTTACTCGATGGGACAGGGATCTGAAAAACTGTTTTTT. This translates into CASSYSMGQGSEKLFF.

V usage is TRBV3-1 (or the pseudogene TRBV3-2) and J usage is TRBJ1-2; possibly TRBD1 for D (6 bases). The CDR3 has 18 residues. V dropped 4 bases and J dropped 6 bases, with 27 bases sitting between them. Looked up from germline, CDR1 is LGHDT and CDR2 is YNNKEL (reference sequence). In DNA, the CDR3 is TGTGCCAGCAGCCTAGGGCCGGGGGGGCTAGAATCCAGGGATGGCTACACCTTC. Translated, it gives CASSLGPGGLESRDGYTF.

The CDR3 spells CASSAGHGEYGYTF. In DNA, the CDR3 is TGCGCCAGCAGCGCGGGCCACGGGGAGTATGGCTACACCTTC. V is TRBV5-1 and J is TRBJ1-2; D unresolved. The CDR3 has 14 amino acids. Trimming took 4 bases from V and 5 from J, leaving 15 bases between them. Germline CDR1 SGHRS, CDR2 YFSETQ.

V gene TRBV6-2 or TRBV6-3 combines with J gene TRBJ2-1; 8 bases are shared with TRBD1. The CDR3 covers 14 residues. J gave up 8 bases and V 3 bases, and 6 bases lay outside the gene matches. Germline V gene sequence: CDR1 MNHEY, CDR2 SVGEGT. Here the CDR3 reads CASSYRGQGHEQFF. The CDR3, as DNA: TGTGCCAGCAGTTATCGCGGACAGGGCCATGAGCAGTTCTTC.

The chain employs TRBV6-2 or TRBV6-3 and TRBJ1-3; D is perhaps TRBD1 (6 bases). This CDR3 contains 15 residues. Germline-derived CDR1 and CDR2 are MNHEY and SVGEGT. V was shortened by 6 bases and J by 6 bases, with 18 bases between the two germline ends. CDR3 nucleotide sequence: TGTGCCAGCAGCCTCAGGGGCCAGGCTGAAAACACCATATATTTT. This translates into CASSLRGQAENTIYF.

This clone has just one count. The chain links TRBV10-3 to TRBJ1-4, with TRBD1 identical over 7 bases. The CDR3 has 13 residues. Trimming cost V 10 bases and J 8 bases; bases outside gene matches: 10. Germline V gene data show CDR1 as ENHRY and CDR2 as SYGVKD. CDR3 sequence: CASHRGPGEKLFF. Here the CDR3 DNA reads TGTGCCAGTCACAGGGGTCCAGGCGAAAAACTGTTTTTT.

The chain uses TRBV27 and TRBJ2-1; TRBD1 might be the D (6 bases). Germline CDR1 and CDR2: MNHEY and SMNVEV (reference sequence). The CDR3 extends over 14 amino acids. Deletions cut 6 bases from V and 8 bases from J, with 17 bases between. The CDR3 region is CASSRRDTRDEQFF. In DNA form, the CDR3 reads TGTGCCAGCAGCCGACGGGACACGAGGGATGAGCAGTTCTTC.

The DNA for the CDR3 is TGCGCCAGCGTTGGGAATCGCAGGGGGCAGCGGGATAGCAATCAGCCCCAGCATTTT. Its translation: CASVGNRRGQRDSNQPQHF. V usage is TRBV10-1 and J usage is TRBJ1-5, with TRBD1 matching over 8 bases. The CDR3 is made up of 19 amino acids. In germline, CDR1 is WNHNN, CDR2 SYGVQD (reference sequence). Trimming cost V 8 bases and J 0 bases; bases outside gene matches: 18.

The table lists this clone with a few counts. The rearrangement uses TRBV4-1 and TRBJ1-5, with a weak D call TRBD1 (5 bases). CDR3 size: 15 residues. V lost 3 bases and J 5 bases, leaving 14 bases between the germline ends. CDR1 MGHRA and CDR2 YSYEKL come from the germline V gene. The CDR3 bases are TGCGCCAGCAGCCACCCCGGGGACCACTATCAGCCCCAGCATTTT. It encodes CASSHPGDHYQPQHF.

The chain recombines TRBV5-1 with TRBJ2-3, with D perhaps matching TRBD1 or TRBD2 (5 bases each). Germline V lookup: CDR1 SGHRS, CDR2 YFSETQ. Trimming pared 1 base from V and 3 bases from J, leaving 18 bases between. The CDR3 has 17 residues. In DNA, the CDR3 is TGCGCCAGCAGCTTGCCAAGGGGAGCGGTAGGAACAGATACGCAGTATTTT. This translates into CASSLPRGAVGTDTQYF.

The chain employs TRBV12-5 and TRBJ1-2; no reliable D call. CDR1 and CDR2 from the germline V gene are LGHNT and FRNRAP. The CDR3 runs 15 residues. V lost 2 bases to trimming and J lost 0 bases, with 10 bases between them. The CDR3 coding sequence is TGTGCTAGTGGTTTGTCAGCCCCAGCTAACTATGGCTACACCTTC. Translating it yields CASGLSAPANYGYTF. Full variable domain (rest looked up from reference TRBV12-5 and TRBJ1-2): DARVTQTPRHKVTEMGQEVTMRCQPILGHNTVFWYRQTMMQGLELLAYFRNRAPLDDSGMPKDRFSAEMPDATLATLKIQPSEPRDSAVYFCASGLSAPANYGYTFGSGTRLTVV.

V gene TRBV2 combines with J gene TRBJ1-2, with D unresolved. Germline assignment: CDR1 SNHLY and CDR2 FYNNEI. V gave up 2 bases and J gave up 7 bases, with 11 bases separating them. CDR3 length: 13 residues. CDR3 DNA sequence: TGTGCCAGCAGTGAACCTCCCTACTTTGGCTACACCTTC. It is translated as CASSEPPYFGYTF.

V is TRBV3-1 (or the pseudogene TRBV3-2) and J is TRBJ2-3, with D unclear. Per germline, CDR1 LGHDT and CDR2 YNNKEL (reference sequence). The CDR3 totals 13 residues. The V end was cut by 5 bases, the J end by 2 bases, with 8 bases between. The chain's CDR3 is CASSWTVTDTQYF. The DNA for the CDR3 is TGTGCCAGCAGCTGGACGGTCACAGATACGCAGTATTTT.

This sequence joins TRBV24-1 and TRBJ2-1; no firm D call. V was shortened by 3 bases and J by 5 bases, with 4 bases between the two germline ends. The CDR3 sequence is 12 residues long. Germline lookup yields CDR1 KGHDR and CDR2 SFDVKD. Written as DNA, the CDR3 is TGTGCCACCAGTGATCGGGACAATGAGCAGTTCTTC. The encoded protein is CATSDRDNEQFF.

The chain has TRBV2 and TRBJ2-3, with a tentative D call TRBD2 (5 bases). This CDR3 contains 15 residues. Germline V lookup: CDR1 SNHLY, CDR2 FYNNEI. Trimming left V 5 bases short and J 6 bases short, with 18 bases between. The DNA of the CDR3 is TGTGCCAGCAGTTTGAGACCTAGCACGTTGGATACGCAGTATTTT. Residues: CASSLRPSTLDTQYF.